The sequence of this T cell receptor beta chain was determined in a study of T cells in tumors after PD-1 blockade. General study findings and limits: Blood contained 35% to 50% of the tumor's TCR clonotypes.

On this clone: Antigen: not known.

Germline values: CDR1 LGHDT, CDR2 YNNKEL (reference sequence). This CDR3 has 16 amino acids. After removal of 3 bases from V and 4 bases from J, the junction contained 8 bases not matched to a gene. Repertoires were generated with immunoSEQ multiplex PCR, while TCRdb's copy carries only in-frame clones and drops some. The sample yields roughly 50,000 clones, 79% seen once. Genomic DNA template from tumor biopsies or peripheral blood, about 600 ng to 6,500 ng input. The sequence was obtained from a human donor with basal cell carcinoma. This material consisted of PBMCs, taken before anti-PD-1 treatment. V usage is TRBV3-1 (or the pseudogene TRBV3-2) and J usage is TRBJ2-2; the match to TRBD2 covers 7 bases. The CDR3 region is CASSHGGRAGTGELFF. In DNA form, the CDR3 reads TGTGCCAGCAGCCACGGTGGGAGGGCGGGCACCGGGGAGCTGTTTTTT.